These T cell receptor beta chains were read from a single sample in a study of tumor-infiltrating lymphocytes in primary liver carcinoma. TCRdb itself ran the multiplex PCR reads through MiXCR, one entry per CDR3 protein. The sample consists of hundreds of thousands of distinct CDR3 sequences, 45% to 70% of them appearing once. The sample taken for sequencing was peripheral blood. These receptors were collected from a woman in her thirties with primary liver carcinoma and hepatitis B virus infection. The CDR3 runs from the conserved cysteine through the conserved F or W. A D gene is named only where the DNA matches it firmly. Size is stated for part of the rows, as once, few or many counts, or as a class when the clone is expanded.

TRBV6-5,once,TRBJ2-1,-,CASRWGAADEQFF,TGTGCCAGCCGGTGGGGCGCCGCTGATGAGCAGTTCTTC
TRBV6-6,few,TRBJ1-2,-,CASSTGLSGYTF,TGTGCCAGCAGTACAGGGTTGAGCGGCTACACCTTC
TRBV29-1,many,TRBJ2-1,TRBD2,CSVSRLAALAGGGNEQFF,TGCAGCGTTTCAAGACTGGCTGCCCTAGCGGGAGGTGGGAATGAGCAGTTCTTC
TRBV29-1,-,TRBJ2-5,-,CSVGGGLAKQETQCF,TGCAGTGTTGGGGGGGGGCTAGCGAAACAAGAGACCCAGTGCTTC
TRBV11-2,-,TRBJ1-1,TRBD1,CASSSTRTGLMNAEAFF,TGTGCCAGCAGCTCGACGCGGACAGGGTTAATGAACGCTGAAGCATTCTTT
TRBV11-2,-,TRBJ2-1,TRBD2,CPSSLSLAGEYNEQFF,TGTCCCAGCAGTTTAAGTCTAGCGGGAGAATACAATGAGCAGTTCTTC
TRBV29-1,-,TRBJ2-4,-,CNVSSQSELAKNIRYF,TGCAACGTTTCTTCCCAAAGCGAGTTAGCCAAAAACATTCGGTACTTC
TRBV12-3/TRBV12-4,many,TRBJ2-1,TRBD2,CASLSGMGYNEQFF,TGTGCCAGCCTTAGCGGGATGGGTTACAATGAGCAGTTCTTC
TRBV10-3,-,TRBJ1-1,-,CAISDGQAASF,TGTGCCATCAGTGATGGCCAGGCCGCCTCTTTT
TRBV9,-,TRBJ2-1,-,CASSVIPTGGGNNEQFF,TGTGCCAGCAGCGTAATCCCGACGGGTGGAGGGAACAATGAGCAGTTCTTC
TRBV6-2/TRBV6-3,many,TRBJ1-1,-,CASSYGGNTEAFF,TGTGCCAGCAGTTACGGGGGGAACACTGAAGCTTTCTTT
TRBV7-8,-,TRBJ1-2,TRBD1,CASRSPGQGPYGYTF,TGTGCCAGCCGCTCCCCGGGACAGGGGCCTTATGGCTACACCTTC
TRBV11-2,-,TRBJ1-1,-,CASSFEGNTETFF,TGTGCCAGTAGCTTTGAGGGGAACACTGAAACTTTCTTT
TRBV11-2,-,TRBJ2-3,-,CSSSWAVGGDTQYF,TGTTCCAGCTCCTGGGCGGTGGGGGGAGATACGCAATATTTT
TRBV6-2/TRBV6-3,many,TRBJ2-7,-,CAAKGFSYEQYF,TGTGCAGCCAAAGGATTTTCCTACGAGCAGTACTTC
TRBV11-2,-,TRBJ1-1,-,CVSSGRMSTEAFF,TGTGTCAGCAGCGGGCGGATGAGCACTGAAGCTTTCTTT
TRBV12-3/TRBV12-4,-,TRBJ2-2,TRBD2,CVSRRSAGELTGELLF,TGTGTCAGCAGGCGATCAGCGGGAGAGCTCACCGGGGAGCTGTTATTT
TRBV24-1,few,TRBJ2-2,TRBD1,CATRGQGRSGELFF,TGTGCCACCAGGGGACAGGGTAGATCCGGGGAGCTGTTTTTT
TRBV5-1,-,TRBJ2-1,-,CASGDVAREIGNEQFF,TGCGCCAGCGGGGATGTCGCAAGAGAGATAGGCAATGAGCAGTTCTTC
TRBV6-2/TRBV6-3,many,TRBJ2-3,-,CASSPARVGNADTQYF,TGTGCCAGCAGTCCGGCGAGGGTCGGGAACGCAGATACGCAGTATTTT
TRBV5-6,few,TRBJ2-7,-,CASSFGTGWGGYEQYF,TGTGCCAGCAGCTTCGGGACAGGCTGGGGGGGCTACGAGCAGTACTTC
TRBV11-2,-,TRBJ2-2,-,CASSLGMGGGAVELFF,TGTGCCAGCAGCTTAGGCATGGGAGGGGGCGCCGTGGAGCTGTTCTTT
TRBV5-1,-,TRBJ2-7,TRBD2,CASSWEGYEQYF,TGCGCCAGCAGTTGGGAGGGTTACGAGCAGTACTTC
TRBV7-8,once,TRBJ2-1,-,CASNLQSSYNEQFF,TGTGCCAGCAACTTACAAAGCTCCTACAATGAGCAGTTCTTC
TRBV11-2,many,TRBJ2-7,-,CASRSTAGANYEQYF,TGTGCCAGCAGATCTACGGCGGGGGCAAATTACGAGCAGTACTTC
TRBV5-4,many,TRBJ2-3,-,CASSSRGLTDTQYF,TGTGCCAGCAGCAGTAGGGGACTCACAGATACGCAGTATTTT
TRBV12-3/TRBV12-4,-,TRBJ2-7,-,CASSLMIGIGNEQYF,TGCGCCAGCAGTTTAATGATAGGGATTGGGAACGAGCAGTACTTC
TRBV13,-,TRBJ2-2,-,CVSSLGLLLSGAATGELFF,TGTGTCAGCAGCTTAGGCCTTCTACTCTCCGGGGCGGCCACCGGGGAGCTGTTTTTT
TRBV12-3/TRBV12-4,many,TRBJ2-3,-,CASRRDDSGTDTQYF,TGTGCCAGCAGACGCGACGACAGCGGGACAGATACGCAGTATTTT
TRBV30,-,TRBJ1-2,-,CAWSSRDRGYTF,TGTGCCTGGAGTTCCCGGGACCGGGGCTACACCTTC
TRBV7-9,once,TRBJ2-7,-,CTSDDREDEQYF,TGTACCAGCGACGACAGGGAGGACGAGCAGTACTTC
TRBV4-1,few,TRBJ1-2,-,CASSQVSTGLYGYTF,TGCGCCAGCAGCCAAGTGTCTACAGGGCTATATGGCTACACCTTC
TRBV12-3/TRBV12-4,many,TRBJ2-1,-,CASSLSGGGVNEQFF,TGTGCCAGCAGTCTAAGCGGAGGGGGGGTCAATGAGCAGTTCTTC
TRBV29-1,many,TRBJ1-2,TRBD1,CSVDHRGDNYGYTF,TGCAGCGTTGATCACAGGGGCGATAACTATGGCTACACCTTC
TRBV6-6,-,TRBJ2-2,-,CASSYSGQGRTGELFF,TGTGCCAGCAGTTACTCGGGGCAGGGACGCACCGGGGAGCTGTTTTTT
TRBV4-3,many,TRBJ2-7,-,CASSQLWDGRYEQYF,TGCGCCAGCAGCCAACTCTGGGATGGGCGCTACGAGCAGTACTTC
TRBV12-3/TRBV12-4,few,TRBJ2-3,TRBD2,CASSLPSGRREGTQYF,TGTGCCAGCAGTCTTCCTAGCGGGAGGAGGGAGGGTACGCAGTATTTT
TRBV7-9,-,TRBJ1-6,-,CASSPPSPYNSPLHF,TGTGCCAGCAGCCCTCCAAGCCCCTATAATTCACCCCTCCACTTT
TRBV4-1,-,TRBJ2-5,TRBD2,CASSQGGGRETQYF,TGCGCCAGCAGCCAAGGGGGGGGGAGGGAGACCCAGTACTTC
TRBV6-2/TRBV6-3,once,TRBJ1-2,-,CATRIWEGGYTF,TGTGCCACCAGAATATGGGAAGGCGGCTACACCTTC
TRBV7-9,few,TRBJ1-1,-,CASRLTGEAFF,TGTGCCAGCAGACTCACAGGGGAAGCTTTCTTT
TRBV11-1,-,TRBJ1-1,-,CASSLGHRVLNAEVFF,TGTGCCAGCAGCTTAGGCCACCGGGTATTGAACGCTGAAGTTTTCTTT